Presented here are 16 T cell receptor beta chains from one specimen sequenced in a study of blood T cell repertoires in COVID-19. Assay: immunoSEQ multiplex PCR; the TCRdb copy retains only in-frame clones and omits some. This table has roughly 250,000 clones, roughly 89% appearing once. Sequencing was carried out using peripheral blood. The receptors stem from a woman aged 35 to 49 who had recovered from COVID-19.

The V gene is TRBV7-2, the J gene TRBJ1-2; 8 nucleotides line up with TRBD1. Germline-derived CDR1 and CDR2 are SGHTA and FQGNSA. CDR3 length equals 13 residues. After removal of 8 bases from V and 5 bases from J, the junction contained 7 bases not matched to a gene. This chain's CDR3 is CASRPQGAYGYTF. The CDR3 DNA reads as TGTGCCAGCCGCCCGCAGGGGGCGTATGGCTACACCTTC.

In DNA, the CDR3 is TGTGCCAGCAAATCGGAGGCAGGGGGTGTTACTGAAGCTTTCTTT. Amino acid sequence: CASKSEAGGVTEAFF. The V and J genes are TRBV2 and TRBJ1-1; 7 nucleotides match TRBD1. The CDR3 is made up of 15 amino acids. The germline V gene has CDR1 SNHLY and CDR2 FYNNEI. Trimming took 7 bases from V and 5 from J; bases not matched to a gene: 13.

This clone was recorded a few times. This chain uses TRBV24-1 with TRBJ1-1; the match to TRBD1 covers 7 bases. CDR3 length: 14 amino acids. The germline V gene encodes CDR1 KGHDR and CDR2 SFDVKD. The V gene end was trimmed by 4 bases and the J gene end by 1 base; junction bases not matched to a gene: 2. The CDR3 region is CATSENRGNTEAFF. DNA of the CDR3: TGTGCCACCAGTGAAAACAGGGGGAACACTGAAGCTTTCTTT.

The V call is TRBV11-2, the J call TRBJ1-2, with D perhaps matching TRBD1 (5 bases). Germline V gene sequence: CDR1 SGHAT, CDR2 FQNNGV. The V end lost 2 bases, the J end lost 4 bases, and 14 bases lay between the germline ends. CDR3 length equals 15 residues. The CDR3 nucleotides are TGTGCCAGCAGCTTACGATCAGGGTGGCTCTATGGCTACACCTTC. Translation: CASSLRSGWLYGYTF.

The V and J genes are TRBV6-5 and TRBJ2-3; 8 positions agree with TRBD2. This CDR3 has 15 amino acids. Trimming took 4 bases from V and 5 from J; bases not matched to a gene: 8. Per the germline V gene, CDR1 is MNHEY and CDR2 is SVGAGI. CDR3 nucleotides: TGTGCCAGCAGTTCCACCGGGACTAGGGGAGATACGCAGTATTTT. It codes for CASSSTGTRGDTQYF.

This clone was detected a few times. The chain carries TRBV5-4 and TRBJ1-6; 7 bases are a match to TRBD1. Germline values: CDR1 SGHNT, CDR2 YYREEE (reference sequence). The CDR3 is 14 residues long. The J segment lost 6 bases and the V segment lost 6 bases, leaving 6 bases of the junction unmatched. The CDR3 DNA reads TGTGCCAGCAACGCTGGACAGGTTAATTCACCCCTCCACTTT. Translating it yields CASNAGQVNSPLHF.

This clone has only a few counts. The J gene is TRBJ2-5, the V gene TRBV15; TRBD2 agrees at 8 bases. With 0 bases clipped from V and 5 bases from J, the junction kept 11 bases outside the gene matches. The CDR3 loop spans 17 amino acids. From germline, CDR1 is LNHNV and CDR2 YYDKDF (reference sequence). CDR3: CATSRDAQTSGWETQYF. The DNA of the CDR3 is TGTGCCACCAGCAGAGACGCACAAACTAGCGGATGGGAGACCCAGTACTTC.

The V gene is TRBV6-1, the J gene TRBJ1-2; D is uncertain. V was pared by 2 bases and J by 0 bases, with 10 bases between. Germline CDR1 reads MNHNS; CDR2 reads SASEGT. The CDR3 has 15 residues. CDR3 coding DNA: TGTGCCAGCAGTGAAAGGTTCCTAGCTAACTATGGCTACACCTTC. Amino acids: CASSERFLANYGYTF.

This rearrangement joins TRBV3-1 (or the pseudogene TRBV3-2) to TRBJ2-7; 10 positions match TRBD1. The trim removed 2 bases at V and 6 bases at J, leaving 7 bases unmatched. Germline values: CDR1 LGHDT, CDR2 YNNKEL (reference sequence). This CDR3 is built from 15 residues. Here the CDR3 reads CASSQYSGTGAEQYF. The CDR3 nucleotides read TGTGCCAGCAGCCAATATTCCGGGACAGGGGCCGAGCAGTACTTC.

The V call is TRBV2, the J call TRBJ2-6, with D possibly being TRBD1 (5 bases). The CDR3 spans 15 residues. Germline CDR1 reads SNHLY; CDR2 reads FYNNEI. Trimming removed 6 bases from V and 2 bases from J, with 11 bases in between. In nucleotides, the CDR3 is TGTGCCAGCAGCCGCGACAGCGCTGGGGCCAACGTCCTGACTTTC. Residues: CASSRDSAGANVLTF.

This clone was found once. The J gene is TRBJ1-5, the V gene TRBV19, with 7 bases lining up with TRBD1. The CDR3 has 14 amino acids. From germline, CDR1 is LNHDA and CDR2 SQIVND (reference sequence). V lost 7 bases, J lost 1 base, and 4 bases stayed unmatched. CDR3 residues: CASIDRESNQPQHF. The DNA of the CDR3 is TGTGCCAGTATCGACAGGGAAAGCAATCAGCCCCAGCATTTT.

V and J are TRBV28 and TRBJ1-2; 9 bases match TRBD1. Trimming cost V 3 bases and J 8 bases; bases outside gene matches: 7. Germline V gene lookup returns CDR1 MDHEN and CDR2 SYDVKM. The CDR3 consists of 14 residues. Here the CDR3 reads CASSLSGTGLGYTF. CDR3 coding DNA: TGTGCCAGCAGTTTGTCCGGGACAGGGTTAGGCTACACCTTC.

The CDR3 sequence is CASSLSDSYEQYF. The DNA for the CDR3 is TGTGCCAGCAGTTTGTCAGACAGCTACGAGCAGTACTTC. The V call is TRBV28, the J call TRBJ2-7; tentatively, D is TRBD1 (5 bases). This CDR3 spans 13 amino acids. V lost 3 bases, J lost 3 bases, and 9 bases lay in between. CDR1 MDHEN and CDR2 SYDVKM come from the germline V gene.

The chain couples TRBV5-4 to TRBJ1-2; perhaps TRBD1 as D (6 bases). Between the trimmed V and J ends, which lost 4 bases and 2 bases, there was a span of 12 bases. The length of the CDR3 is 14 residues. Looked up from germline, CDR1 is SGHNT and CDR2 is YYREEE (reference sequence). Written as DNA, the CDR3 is TGTGCCAGCAGCCTAAGAACAGGGAACTATGGCTACACCTTC. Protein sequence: CASSLRTGNYGYTF.

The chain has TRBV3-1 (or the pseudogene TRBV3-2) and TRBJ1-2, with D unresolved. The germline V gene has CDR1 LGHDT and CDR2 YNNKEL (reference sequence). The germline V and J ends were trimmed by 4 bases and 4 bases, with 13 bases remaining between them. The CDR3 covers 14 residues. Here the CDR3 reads CASSPARDVYGYTF. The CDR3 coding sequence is TGTGCCAGCAGCCCAGCGAGAGATGTCTATGGCTACACCTTC.

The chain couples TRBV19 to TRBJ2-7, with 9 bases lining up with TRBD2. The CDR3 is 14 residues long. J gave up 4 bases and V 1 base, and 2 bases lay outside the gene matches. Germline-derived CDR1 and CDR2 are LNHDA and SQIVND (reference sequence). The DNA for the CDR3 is TGTGCCAGTAGTATAGCTAGCGGGGATTACGAGCAGTACTTC. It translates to CASSIASGDYEQYF.